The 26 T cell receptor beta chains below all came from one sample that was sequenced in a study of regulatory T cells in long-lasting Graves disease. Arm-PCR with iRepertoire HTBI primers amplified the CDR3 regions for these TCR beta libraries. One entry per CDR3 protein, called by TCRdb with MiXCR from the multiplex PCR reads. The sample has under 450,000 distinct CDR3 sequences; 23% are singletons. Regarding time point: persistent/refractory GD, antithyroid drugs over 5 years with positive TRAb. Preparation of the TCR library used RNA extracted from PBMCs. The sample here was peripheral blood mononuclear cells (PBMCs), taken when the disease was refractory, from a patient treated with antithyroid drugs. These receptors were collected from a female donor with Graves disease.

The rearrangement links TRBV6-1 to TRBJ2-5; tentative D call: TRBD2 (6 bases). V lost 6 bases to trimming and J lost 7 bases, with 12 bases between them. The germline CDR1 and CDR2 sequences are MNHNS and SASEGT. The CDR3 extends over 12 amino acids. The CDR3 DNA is TGTGCCAGCAGCCGTACCGGGGGGACCCAGTACTTC. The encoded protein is CASSRTGGTQYF.

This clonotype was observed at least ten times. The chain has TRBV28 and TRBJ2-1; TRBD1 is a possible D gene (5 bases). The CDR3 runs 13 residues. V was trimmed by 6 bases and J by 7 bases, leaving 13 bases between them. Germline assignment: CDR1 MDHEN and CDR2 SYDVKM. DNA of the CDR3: TGTGCCAGCAGCAACCCCACAGGAAATGAGCAGTTCTTC. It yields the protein CASSNPTGNEQFF.

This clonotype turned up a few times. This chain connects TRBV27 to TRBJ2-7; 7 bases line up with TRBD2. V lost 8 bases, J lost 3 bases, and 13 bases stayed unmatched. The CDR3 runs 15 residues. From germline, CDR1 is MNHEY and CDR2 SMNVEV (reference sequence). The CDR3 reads CASQALADPGYEQYF. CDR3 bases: TGTGCCAGCCAAGCCCTAGCGGACCCCGGCTACGAGCAGTACTTC.

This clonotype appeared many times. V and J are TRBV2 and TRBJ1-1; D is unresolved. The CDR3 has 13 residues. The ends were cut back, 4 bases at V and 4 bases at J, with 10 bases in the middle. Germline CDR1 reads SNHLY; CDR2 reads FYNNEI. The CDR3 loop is CASSASVATEAFF. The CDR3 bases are TGTGCCAGCAGTGCGTCGGTCGCCACTGAAGCTTTCTTT.

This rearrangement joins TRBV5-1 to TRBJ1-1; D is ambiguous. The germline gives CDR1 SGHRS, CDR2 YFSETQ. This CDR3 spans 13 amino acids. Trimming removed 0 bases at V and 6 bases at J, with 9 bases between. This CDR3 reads CASSLEQFSEAFF. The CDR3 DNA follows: TGCGCCAGCAGCTTGGAGCAGTTCTCTGAAGCTTTCTTT.

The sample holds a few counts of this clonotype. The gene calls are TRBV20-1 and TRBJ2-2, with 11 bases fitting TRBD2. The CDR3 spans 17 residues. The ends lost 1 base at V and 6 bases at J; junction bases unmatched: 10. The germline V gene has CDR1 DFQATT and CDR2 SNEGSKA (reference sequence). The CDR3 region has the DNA TGCAGTGCTAGAGCCCTAGCGGGAGGAGGGGGCTCCGGGGAGCTGTTTTTT. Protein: CSARALAGGGGSGELFF.

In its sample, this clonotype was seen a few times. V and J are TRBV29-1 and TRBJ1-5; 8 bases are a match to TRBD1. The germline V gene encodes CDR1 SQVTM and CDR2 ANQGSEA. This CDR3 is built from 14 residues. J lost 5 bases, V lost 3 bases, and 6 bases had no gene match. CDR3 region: CSVDSDREDQPQHF. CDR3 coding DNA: TGCAGCGTTGACTCGGACAGGGAAGATCAGCCCCAGCATTTT.

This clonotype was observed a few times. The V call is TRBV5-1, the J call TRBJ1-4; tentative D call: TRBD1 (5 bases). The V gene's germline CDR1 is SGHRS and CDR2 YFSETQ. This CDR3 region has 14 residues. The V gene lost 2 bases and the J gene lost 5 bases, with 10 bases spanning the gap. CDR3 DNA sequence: TGCGCCAGCAGCTTTTCAGGGAAGAATGAAAAACTGTTTTTT. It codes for CASSFSGKNEKLFF. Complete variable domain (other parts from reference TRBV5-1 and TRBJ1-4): KAGVTQTPRYLIKTRGQQVTLSCSPISGHRSVSWYQQTPGQGLQFLFEYFSETQRNKGNFPGRFSGRQFSNSRSEMNVSTLELGDSALYLCASSFSGKNEKLFFGSGTQLSVL.

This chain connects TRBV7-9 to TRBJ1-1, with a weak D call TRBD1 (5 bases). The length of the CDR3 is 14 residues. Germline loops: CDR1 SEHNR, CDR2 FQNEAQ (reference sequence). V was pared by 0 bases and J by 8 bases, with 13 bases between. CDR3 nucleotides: TGTGCCAGCAGCTTAGCGCTAAGGGGCAGAGAAGCTTTCTTT. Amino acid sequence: CASSLALRGREAFF.

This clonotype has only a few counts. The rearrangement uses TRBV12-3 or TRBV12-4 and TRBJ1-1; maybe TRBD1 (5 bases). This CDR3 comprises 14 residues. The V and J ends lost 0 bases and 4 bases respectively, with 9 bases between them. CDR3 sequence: CASSLARGATEAFF. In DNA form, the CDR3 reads TGTGCCAGCAGTTTAGCCCGGGGCGCCACTGAAGCTTTCTTT.

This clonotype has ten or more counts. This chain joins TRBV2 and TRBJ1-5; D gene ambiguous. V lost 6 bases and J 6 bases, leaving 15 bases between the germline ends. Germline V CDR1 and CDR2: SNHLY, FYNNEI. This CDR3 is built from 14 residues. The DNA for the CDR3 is TGTGCCAGCAGATCGGGTCAGGATGTTCAGCCCCAGCATTTT. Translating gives CASRSGQDVQPQHF.

In nucleotides, the CDR3 is TGTGCCAGCAGCTTAGGTTTTGAGCAGGGTGCAAGCTCTGGGGCCAACGTCCTGACTTTC. Translating gives CASSLGFEQGASSGANVLTF. V and J are TRBV7-9 and TRBJ2-6; tentatively, D is TRBD1 (5 bases). Germline V CDR1 and CDR2: SEHNR, FQNEAQ (reference sequence). V was trimmed by 1 base and J by 0 bases, leaving 19 bases between them. There are 20 residues in the CDR3. Using reference TRBV7-9 and TRBJ2-6 for the parts outside the CDR3, the full variable domain is DTGVSQNPRHKITKRGQNVTFRCDPISEHNRLYWYRQTLGQGPEFLTYFQNEAQLEKSRLLSDRFSAERPKGSFSTLEIQRTEQGDSAMYLCASSLGFEQGASSGANVLTFGAGSRLTVL.

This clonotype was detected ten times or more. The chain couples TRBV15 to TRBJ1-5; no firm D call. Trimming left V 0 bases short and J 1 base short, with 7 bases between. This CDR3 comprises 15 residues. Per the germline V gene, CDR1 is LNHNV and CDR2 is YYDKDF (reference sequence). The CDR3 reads CATSRDHGSNQPQHF. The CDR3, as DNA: TGTGCCACCAGCAGAGATCACGGAAGCAATCAGCCCCAGCATTTT. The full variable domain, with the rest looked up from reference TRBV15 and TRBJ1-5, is DAMVIQNPRYQVTQFGKPVTLSCSQTLNHNVMYWYQQKSSQAPKLLFHYYDKDFNNEADTPDNFQSRRPNTSFCFLDIRSPGLGDTAMYLCATSRDHGSNQPQHFGDGTRLSIL.

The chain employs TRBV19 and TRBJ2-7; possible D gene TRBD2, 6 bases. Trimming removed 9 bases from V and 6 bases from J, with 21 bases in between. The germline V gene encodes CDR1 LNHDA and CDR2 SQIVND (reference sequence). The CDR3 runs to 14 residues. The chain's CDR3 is CASRQQEGPSEQYF. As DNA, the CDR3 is TGTGCCAGCCGACAACAGGAGGGCCCATCCGAGCAGTACTTC. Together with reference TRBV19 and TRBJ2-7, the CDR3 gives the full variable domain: DGGITQSPKYLFRKEGQNVTLSCEQNLNHDAMYWYRQDPGQGLRLIYYSQIVNDFQKGDIAEGYSVSREKKESFPLTVTSAQKNPTAFYLCASRQQEGPSEQYFGPGTRLTVT.

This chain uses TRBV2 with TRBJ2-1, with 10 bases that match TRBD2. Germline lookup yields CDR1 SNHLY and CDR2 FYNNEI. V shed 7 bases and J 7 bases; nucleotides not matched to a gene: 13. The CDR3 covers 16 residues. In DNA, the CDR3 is TGTGCCAGCATGATGATAGCGGGAGGATTTAGGAATGAGCAGTTCTTC. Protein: CASMMIAGGFRNEQFF. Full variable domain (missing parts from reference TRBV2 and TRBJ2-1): EPEVTQTPSHQVTQMGQEVILRCVPISNHLYFYWYRQILGQKVEFLVSFYNNEISEKSEIFDDQFSVERPDGSNFTLKIRSTKLEDSAMYFCASMMIAGGFRNEQFFGPGTRLTVL.

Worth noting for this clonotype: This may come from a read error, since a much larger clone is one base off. CDR3 protein: CANSSRLAGAGEQYF. The DNA for the CDR3 is TGTGCCAACAGCTCTCGACTAGCGGGAGCGGGCGAGCAGTACTTC. This sequence joins TRBV7-2 and TRBJ2-7; 12 bases map to TRBD2. The CDR3 extends over 15 amino acids. The germline gives CDR1 SGHTA, CDR2 FQGNSA. Together with reference TRBV7-2 and TRBJ2-7, the CDR3 gives the full variable domain: GAGVSQSPSNKVTEKGKDVELRCDPISGHTALYWYRQSLGQGLEFLIYFQGNSAPDKSGLPSDRFSAERTGGSVSTLTIQRTQQEDSAVYLCANSSRLAGAGEQYFGPGTRLTVT.

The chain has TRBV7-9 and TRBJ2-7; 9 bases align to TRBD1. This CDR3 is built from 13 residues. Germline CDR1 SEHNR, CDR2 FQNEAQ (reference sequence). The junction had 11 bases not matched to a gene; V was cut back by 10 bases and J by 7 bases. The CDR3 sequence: CAIGTGTTGEQYF. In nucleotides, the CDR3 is TGTGCCATCGGGACAGGGACGACGGGGGAGCAGTACTTC.

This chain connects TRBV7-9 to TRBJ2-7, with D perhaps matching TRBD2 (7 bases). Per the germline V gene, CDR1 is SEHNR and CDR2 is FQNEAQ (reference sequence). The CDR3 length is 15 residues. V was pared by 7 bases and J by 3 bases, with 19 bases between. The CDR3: CASITGAGALYEQYF. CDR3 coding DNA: TGTGCCAGCATCACGGGGGCGGGAGCACTCTACGAGCAGTACTTC. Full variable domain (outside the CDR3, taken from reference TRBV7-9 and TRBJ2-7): DTGVSQNPRHKITKRGQNVTFRCDPISEHNRLYWYRQTLGQGPEFLTYFQNEAQLEKSRLLSDRFSAERPKGSFSTLEIQRTEQGDSAMYLCASITGAGALYEQYFGPGTRLTVT.

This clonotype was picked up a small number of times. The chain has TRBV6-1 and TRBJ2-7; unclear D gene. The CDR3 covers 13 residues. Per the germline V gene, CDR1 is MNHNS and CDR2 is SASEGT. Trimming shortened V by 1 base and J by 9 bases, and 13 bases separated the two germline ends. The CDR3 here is CASSEVNFNRQYF. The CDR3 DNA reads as TGTGCCAGCAGTGAAGTGAATTTCAACCGGCAGTACTTC.

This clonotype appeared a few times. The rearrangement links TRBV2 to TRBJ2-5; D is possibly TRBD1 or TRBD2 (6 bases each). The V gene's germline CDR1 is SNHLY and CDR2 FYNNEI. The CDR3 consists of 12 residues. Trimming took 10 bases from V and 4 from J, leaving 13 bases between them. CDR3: CATVEGGETQYF. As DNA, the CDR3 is TGTGCCACAGTTGAGGGGGGAGAGACCCAGTACTTC.

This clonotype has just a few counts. For the CDR3, the DNA is TGCGCCAGTACCGGGACAGGGGGCACAGATACGCAGTATTTT. Amino acids: CASTGTGGTDTQYF. This rearrangement joins TRBV5-1 to TRBJ2-3, with 10 bases matching TRBD1. The CDR3 consists of 14 residues. The germline V gene encodes CDR1 SGHRS and CDR2 YFSETQ. V was clipped by 8 bases and J by 1 base; unmatched bases: 4. The full variable domain, rest sourced from reference TRBV5-1 and TRBJ2-3, is KAGVTQTPRYLIKTRGQQVTLSCSPISGHRSVSWYQQTPGQGLQFLFEYFSETQRNKGNFPGRFSGRQFSNSRSEMNVSTLELGDSALYLCASTGTGGTDTQYFGPGTRLTVL.

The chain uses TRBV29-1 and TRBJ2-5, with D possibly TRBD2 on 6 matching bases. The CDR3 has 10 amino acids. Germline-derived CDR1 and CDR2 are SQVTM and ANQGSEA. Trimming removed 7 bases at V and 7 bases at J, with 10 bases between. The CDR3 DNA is TGCAGCGGGGAGGCGGGGACCCAGTACTTC. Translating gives CSGEAGTQYF.

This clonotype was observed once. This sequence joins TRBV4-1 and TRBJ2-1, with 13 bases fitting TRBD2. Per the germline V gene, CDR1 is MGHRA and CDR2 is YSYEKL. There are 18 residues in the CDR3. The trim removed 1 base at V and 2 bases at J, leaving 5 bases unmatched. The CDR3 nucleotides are TGCGCCAGCAGCCAAGCTCGGACTAGCGGGGGCCCCTACAATGAGCAGTTCTTC. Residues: CASSQARTSGGPYNEQFF.

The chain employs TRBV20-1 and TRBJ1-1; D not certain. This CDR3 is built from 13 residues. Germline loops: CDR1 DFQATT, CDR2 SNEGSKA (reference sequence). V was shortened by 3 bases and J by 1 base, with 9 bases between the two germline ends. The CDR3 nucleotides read TGCAGTGCTAGGCGGCTGGGGAACACTGAAGCTTTCTTT. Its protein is CSARRLGNTEAFF.

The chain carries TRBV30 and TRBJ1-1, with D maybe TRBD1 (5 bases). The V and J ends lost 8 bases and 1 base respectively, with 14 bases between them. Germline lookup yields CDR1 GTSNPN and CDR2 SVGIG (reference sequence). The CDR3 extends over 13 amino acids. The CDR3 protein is CAGTPLGNTEAFF. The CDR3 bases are TGTGCCGGGACCCCTTTGGGGAACACTGAAGCTTTCTTT.

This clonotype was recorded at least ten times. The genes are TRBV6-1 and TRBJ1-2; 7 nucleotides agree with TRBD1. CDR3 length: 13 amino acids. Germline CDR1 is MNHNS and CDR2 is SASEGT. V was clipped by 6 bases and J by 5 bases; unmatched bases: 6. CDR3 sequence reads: CASSHGTVYGYTF. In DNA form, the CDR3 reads TGTGCCAGCAGCCACGGGACAGTTTATGGCTACACCTTC.